These T cell receptor beta chains were read from a single sample in a study of graft-versus-host responses after intestinal transplantation. Clones were read by immunoSEQ multiplex PCR, and TCRdb kept only the in-frame ones, dropping some. The table shows tens of thousands of clones, with around 93% occurring only once. The antigens for these receptors are not known. Sequenced material: unstimulated CD8+ T cells sorted from spleen or lymph node cells, taken before intestinal transplant. Source of these receptors: a human donor who received an intestinal transplant. Both conserved end residues are trimmed from each CDR3. D genes are given only for firm matches.

V: TRBV7-9; D: NA; CDR3: ASSPFGGSTDTQY
V: TRBV30; D: NA; CDR3: ASSIGVATEAF
V: TRBV30; D: NA; CDR3: ASLDLGHSGNTIY
V: TRBV4-3; D: TRBD2; CDR3: ASSPGLAPNEQF
V: TRBV7-2; D: NA; CDR3: ASSPTGNTEAF
V: TRBV27; D: TRBD1; CDR3: ASSSDRGLAF
V: TRBV9; D: NA; CDR3: ASSVGSFSDGYT
V: TRBV7-9; D: TRBD1; CDR3: ASSAPTGLGHGYT
V: TRBV27; D: NA; CDR3: ASTTAYNSPLH
V: TRBV27; D: TRBD1; CDR3: ASSTIGTGLTEAF
V: TRBV7-9; D: TRBD1; CDR3: ASSIDRANTGELF
V: TRBV29-1; D: NA; CDR3: SVLDSGNTIY
V: TRBV4-1; D: NA; CDR3: ASSQRQTDTQY
V: TRBV4-1; D: NA; CDR3: ASSQDLGVGAF
V: TRBV7-2; D: NA; CDR3: ASSLVAGSSYNEQF
V: TRBV6-1; D: NA; CDR3: ASSEVGGEQY
V: TRBV7-9; D: TRBD1; CDR3: ASSPPLDRVTDTQY
V: TRBV6-1; D: TRBD1; CDR3: ASSAGQGEGNQPQH
V: TRBV27; D: NA; CDR3: ASGLAGGYT
V: TRBV7-9; D: NA; CDR3: ASSLGGQETQY
V: TRBV11-2; D: TRBD2; CDR3: ASSLPSGGYTGELF
V: TRBV10-2; D: NA; CDR3: ASSTGISYEQY
V: TRBV4-3; D: NA; CDR3: ASSQGVTASTDTQY
V: TRBV4-3; D: TRBD1; CDR3: ASSQDRGTGPPGSSYEQY
V: TRBV21-1; D: NA; CDR3: ASSKYGGREMNTEAF
V: TRBV10-2; D: TRBD1; CDR3: ASRETGGPFEQY
V: TRBV25-1; D: TRBD1; CDR3: ASMGQGALGYT
V: TRBV11-3; D: TRBD1; CDR3: ASSPLDRGPTGELF
V: TRBV7-9; D: NA; CDR3: ASSFESGEQY
V: TRBV28; D: TRBD1; CDR3: ASSFSDRVNTEAF
V: TRBV2; D: NA; CDR3: ASTPQQGWETQY
V: TRBV9; D: TRBD1; CDR3: ASSVGQGGRETQY
V: TRBV27; D: NA; CDR3: ASSLRRGYEQY
V: TRBV7-9; D: TRBD1; CDR3: ASSSGQGPGYT
V: TRBV5-6; D: NA; CDR3: ASSSQGLTYNEQF
V: TRBV7-2; D: NA; CDR3: ASSFPTGEAYNEQF
V: TRBV5-8; D: TRBD1; CDR3: ASSLGGQNRQQY
V: TRBV4-3; D: TRBD2; CDR3: ASSQEVGGYYNEQF
V: TRBV7-9; D: TRBD2; CDR3: ASSVQAGVSFGTDTQY
V: TRBV5-1; D: NA; CDR3: ASSSNTGSSEQY
V: TRBV27; D: NA; CDR3: ASSSQGTLVSYEQY